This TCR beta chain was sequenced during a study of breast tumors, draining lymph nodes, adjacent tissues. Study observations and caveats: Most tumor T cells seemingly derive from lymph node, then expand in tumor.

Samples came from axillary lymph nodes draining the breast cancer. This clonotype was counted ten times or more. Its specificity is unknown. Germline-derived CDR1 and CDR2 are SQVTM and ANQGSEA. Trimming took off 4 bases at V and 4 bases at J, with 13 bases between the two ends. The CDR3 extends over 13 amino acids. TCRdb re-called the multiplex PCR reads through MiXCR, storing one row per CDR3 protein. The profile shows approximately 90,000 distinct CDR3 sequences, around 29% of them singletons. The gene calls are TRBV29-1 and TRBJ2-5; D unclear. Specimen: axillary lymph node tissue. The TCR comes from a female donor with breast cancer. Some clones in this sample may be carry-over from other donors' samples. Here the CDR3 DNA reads TGCAGCGTTGCAGAGGCCCAGCGAGAGACCCAGTACTTC. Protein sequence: CSVAEAQRETQYF.